A single sample is the source of the 25 T cell receptor beta chains below, sequenced in a study of blood T cell repertoires in COVID-19. Assay used: immunoSEQ multiplex PCR; TCRdb lists only in-frame clones, some missing. Here the sample spans a few hundred thousand clones, 91% being singletons. Sequenced input: PBMCs or T cells enriched from blood (not recorded which). The receptor set was obtained from a woman in her 40s who had been exposed to COVID-19.

On this clone: A much larger clone sits a single nucleotide away, making a read error possible. The genes are TRBV27 and TRBJ1-2; weak D call: TRBD1 (6 bases). V shed 6 bases and J shed 4 bases, with 21 bases lying between them. The CDR3 runs to 16 residues. Germline V gene sequence: CDR1 MNHEY, CDR2 SMNVEV (reference sequence). The CDR3 sequence is CASRPGGVAGAYGYTF. In DNA, the CDR3 is TGTGCCAGCAGACCGGGGGGTGTGGCGGGGGCCTATGGCTACACCTTC.

The chain couples TRBV5-6 to TRBJ1-4, with TRBD1 matching over 9 bases. Per the germline V gene, CDR1 is SGHDT and CDR2 is YYEEEE. The trim removed 2 bases at V and 14 bases at J, leaving 7 bases unmatched. The CDR3 spans 13 residues. In DNA, the CDR3 is TGTGCCAGCAGCTTAAAGGGACAGGGACTCCTGTTTTTT. It translates to CASSLKGQGLLFF.

V and J are TRBV6-2 or TRBV6-3 and TRBJ1-5, with D tentatively TRBD1 (6 bases). Trimming removed 6 bases from V and 2 bases from J, with 14 bases in between. CDR1 and CDR2 (germline): MNHEY, SVGEGT. The length of the CDR3 is 15 residues. The CDR3 spells CASSPTGQRNQPQHF. The CDR3 DNA follows: TGTGCCAGCAGCCCCACCGGACAGCGCAATCAGCCCCAGCATTTT.

This sequence joins TRBV10-3 and TRBJ1-1; 8 bases are shared with TRBD1. Germline trimming cut 11 bases from V and 3 bases from J; bases unmatched to any gene: 8. Germline-derived CDR1 and CDR2 are ENHRY and SYGVKD. CDR3 length: 13 amino acids. The CDR3 region has the DNA TGTGCCGATCGCAGGGGGCCGGACACTGAAGCTTTCTTT. It yields the protein CADRRGPDTEAFF.

The chain has TRBV5-6 and TRBJ2-1, with a weak D call TRBD2 (5 bases). The CDR3 length is 13 residues. V lost 0 bases, J lost 12 bases, and 13 bases lay in between. The germline V gene encodes CDR1 SGHDT and CDR2 YYEEEE. The CDR3, as DNA: TGTGCCAGCAGCTTGGCCAACGGGGTAGGGCAGTTCTTC. Protein: CASSLANGVGQFF.

The CDR3 DNA is TGTGCCACCAGCAGAGATCCTCTAGCGAGCTCCTACGAGCAGTACTTC. Amino acid sequence: CATSRDPLASSYEQYF. The chain employs TRBV15 and TRBJ2-7; possible D gene TRBD2, 6 bases. CDR1 is LNHNV and CDR2 is YYDKDF in the germline V gene (reference sequence). The CDR3 is 16 amino acids. Trimming removed 0 bases at V and 0 bases at J, with 12 bases between.

The genes are TRBV19 and TRBJ1-1, with TRBD1 matching over 10 bases. Germline V gene lookup returns CDR1 LNHDA and CDR2 SQIVND (reference sequence). CDR3 length equals 15 residues. The ends lost 8 bases at V and 0 bases at J; junction bases unmatched: 6. The CDR3 is CASHDRGRVNTEAFF. In DNA form, the CDR3 reads TGTGCCAGTCACGACAGGGGGCGGGTGAACACTGAAGCTTTCTTT.

The genes are TRBV7-2 and TRBJ1-2, with D perhaps matching TRBD1 (6 bases). This CDR3 has 15 amino acids. The V gene lost 1 base and the J gene lost 5 bases, with 14 bases spanning the gap. Per the germline V gene, CDR1 is SGHTA and CDR2 is FQGNSA. CDR3 nucleotides: TGTGCCAGCAGCTTAGGTAGCGGGACACTTTATGGCTACACCTTC. Encoded protein: CASSLGSGTLYGYTF.

The chain uses TRBV18 and TRBJ1-3, with D perhaps matching TRBD1 (6 bases). The V end was cut by 6 bases, the J end by 2 bases, with 14 bases between. CDR1 and CDR2 (germline): KGHSH, LQKENI. The CDR3 has 15 amino acids. This CDR3 reads CASSPNRDPGNTIYF. In DNA, the CDR3 is TGTGCCAGCTCTCCAAACAGGGATCCTGGAAACACCATATATTTT.

The chain is built from TRBV5-4 and TRBJ1-3; 8 bases map to TRBD1. The CDR3 covers 17 residues. Trimming took 3 bases from V and 1 from J; bases not matched to a gene: 9. The germline gives CDR1 SGHNT, CDR2 YYREEE (reference sequence). CDR3 sequence (DNA): TGTGCCAGCAGCTCTGGGGGCAGGGGGCTTTCTGGAAACACCATATATTTT. It translates to CASSSGGRGLSGNTIYF. Variable domain in full (rest from reference TRBV5-4 and TRBJ1-3): ETGVTQSPTHLIKTRGQQVTLRCSSQSGHNTVSWYQQALGQGPQFIFQYYREEENGRGNFPPRFSGLQFPNYSSELNVNALELDDSALYLCASSSGGRGLSGNTIYFGEGSWLTVV.

The gene calls are TRBV6-6 and TRBJ2-4, with D possibly matching TRBD1 (5 bases). This CDR3 contains 11 residues. In germline, CDR1 is MNHNY, CDR2 SVGAGI (reference sequence). The ends were cut back, 6 bases at V and 15 bases at J, with 15 bases in the middle. DNA for the CDR3: TGTGCCAGCAGCTCCACAGGTCTTGGGTACTTC. This gives the protein CASSSTGLGYF.

The chain combines TRBV12-3 or TRBV12-4 with TRBJ1-2; D uncertain. V lost 2 bases to trimming and J lost 8 bases, with 9 bases between them. The CDR3 has 12 residues. CDR3 in amino acids: CASSLHSGGYTF. The CDR3 bases are TGTGCCAGCAGTTTACACAGCGGCGGCTACACCTTC.

V and J are TRBV18 and TRBJ1-2; D unresolved. V was cut by 6 bases and J by 10 bases, with 12 bases left in between. CDR3 length: 11 residues. From germline, CDR1 is KGHSH and CDR2 LQKENI. The CDR3 nucleotides are TGTGCCAGCTCCCTCGGGGATCTCTACACCTTC. Translation: CASSLGDLYTF.

As regards this clone: The sample contains more than one DNA sequence encoding this CDR3. The chain recombines TRBV6-1 with TRBJ1-1; D unclear. The CDR3 extends over 13 amino acids. Trimming took off 2 bases at V and 1 base at J, with 5 bases between the two ends. Germline V CDR1 and CDR2: MNHNS, SASEGT. Written as DNA, the CDR3 is TGTGCCAGCAGTGAAACTAAGAACACTGAAGCTTTCTTT. Protein product: CASSETKNTEAFF.

The rearrangement joins TRBV18 to TRBJ1-1; TRBD1 aligns across 7 bases. The CDR3 is made up of 15 amino acids. V shed 1 base and J 3 bases; nucleotides not matched to a gene: 5. Germline V gene sequence: CDR1 KGHSH, CDR2 LQKENI. The DNA for the CDR3 is TGTGCCAGCTCACCACTGACAGGGTGGGACACTGAAGCTTTCTTT. Translated, it gives CASSPLTGWDTEAFF.

V is TRBV11-3 and J is TRBJ2-7; TRBD2 matches 8 bases. Trimming cost V 3 bases and J 2 bases; bases outside gene matches: 6. CDR1 is SGHNT and CDR2 is YENEEA in the germline V gene. The CDR3 has 15 amino acids. The CDR3 DNA follows: TGTGCCAGCAGCTTTAAAGCGGGAGACACCTACGAGCAGTACTTC. Translating it yields CASSFKAGDTYEQYF.

The chain carries TRBV5-6 and TRBJ1-2; 9 bases are a match to TRBD1. The V and J ends lost 5 bases and 1 base, in that order; junction bases with no gene match: 9. This CDR3 has 16 amino acids. Germline V lookup: CDR1 SGHDT, CDR2 YYEEEE. The CDR3 sequence is CASSSLSGQGNYGYTF. As DNA, the CDR3 is TGTGCCAGCAGTTCCCTGTCGGGACAGGGTAACTATGGCTACACCTTC.

J is TRBJ2-5 and V is TRBV5-1, with 10 bases lining up with TRBD2. The CDR3 covers 14 residues. After removal of 3 bases from V and 5 bases from J, the junction contained 4 bases not matched to a gene. The V gene's germline CDR1 is SGHRS and CDR2 YFSETQ. The CDR3 DNA reads as TGCGCCAGCAGCTCTAGACTAGCGGGTGAGACCCAGTACTTC. It yields the protein CASSSRLAGETQYF. Full variable domain (remainder filled in from reference TRBV5-1 and TRBJ2-5): KAGVTQTPRYLIKTRGQQVTLSCSPISGHRSVSWYQQTPGQGLQFLFEYFSETQRNKGNFPGRFSGRQFSNSRSEMNVSTLELGDSALYLCASSSRLAGETQYFGPGTRLLVL.

Worth noting for this clone: Other DNA sequences in this sample translate to the same CDR3. The gene calls are TRBV2 and TRBJ1-2; D is possibly TRBD1 (6 bases). The length of the CDR3 is 12 residues. Germline CDR1 is SNHLY and CDR2 is FYNNEI. Trimming took 6 bases from V and 4 from J, leaving 9 bases between them. The CDR3 is CASSRTAYGYTF. CDR3 DNA: TGTGCCAGCAGCCGGACAGCCTATGGCTACACCTTC.

This sequence joins TRBV7-2 and TRBJ2-2, with a tentative D call TRBD2 (6 bases). The CDR3 totals 15 residues. Per germline, CDR1 SGHTA and CDR2 FQGNSA. V was trimmed by 3 bases and J by 4 bases, leaving 12 bases between them. CDR3 protein: CASSLSGGLTGELFF. As DNA, the CDR3 is TGTGCCAGCAGCTTGAGTGGGGGACTCACCGGGGAGCTGTTTTTT.

This chain connects TRBV2 to TRBJ2-7; possible D gene TRBD1, 6 bases. Germline V gene lookup returns CDR1 SNHLY and CDR2 FYNNEI. V was trimmed by 8 bases and J by 4 bases, leaving 18 bases between them. The CDR3 has 14 residues. CDR3 bases: TGTGCCAGCGCCGTGGGCAGGGGCCTGTACGAGCAGTACTTC. Its translation: CASAVGRGLYEQYF.

This clone was seen once. The chain uses TRBV5-4 and TRBJ2-3; 8 positions agree with TRBD2. This CDR3 is 16 amino acids long. V was pared by 4 bases and J by 6 bases, with 13 bases of the junction left unmatched. Germline V gives CDR1 SGHNT, CDR2 YYREEE (reference sequence). CDR3 amino acids: CASSARDGGAWDTQYF. CDR3 in DNA: TGTGCCAGCAGCGCTCGGGACGGGGGGGCATGGGATACGCAGTATTTT.

Here the CDR3 reads CASSSLALWAEQFF. The DNA of the CDR3 is TGTGCCAGCAGCTCGCTAGCGCTGTGGGCTGAGCAGTTCTTC. The chain combines TRBV7-9 with TRBJ2-1, with a weak D call TRBD2 (6 bases). This CDR3 is 14 amino acids long. V lost 4 bases and J lost 9, with 16 bases in between. CDR1 and CDR2 from the germline V gene are SEHNR and FQNEAQ (reference sequence).

This chain joins TRBV10-2 and TRBJ1-1; 7 bases line up with TRBD1. The CDR3 extends over 14 amino acids. V lost 5 bases and J lost 1; bases outside the gene matches: 4. The germline V gene encodes CDR1 WSHSY and CDR2 SAAADI. The CDR3 coding sequence is TGCGCCAGCAGTACCGGGACAGCGAACACTGAAGCTTTCTTT. It translates to CASSTGTANTEAFF.

This clone has only one observation. The chain combines TRBV7-3 with TRBJ1-2; perhaps TRBD1 as D (6 bases). Between the trimmed V and J ends, which lost 8 bases and 7 bases, there was a span of 14 bases. This CDR3 spans 12 amino acids. The V gene's germline CDR1 is SGHTA and CDR2 FQGTGA. The CDR3 loop is CASSGGLGGYTF. The CDR3 nucleotides read TGTGCCAGCTCTGGGGGCTTAGGTGGCTACACCTTC. Full variable domain (missing parts from reference TRBV7-3 and TRBJ1-2): GAGVSQTPSNKVTEKGKYVELRCDPISGHTALYWYRQSLGQGPEFLIYFQGTGAADDSGLPNDRFFAVRPEGSVSTLKIQRTERGDSAVYLCASSGGLGGYTFGSGTRLTVV.